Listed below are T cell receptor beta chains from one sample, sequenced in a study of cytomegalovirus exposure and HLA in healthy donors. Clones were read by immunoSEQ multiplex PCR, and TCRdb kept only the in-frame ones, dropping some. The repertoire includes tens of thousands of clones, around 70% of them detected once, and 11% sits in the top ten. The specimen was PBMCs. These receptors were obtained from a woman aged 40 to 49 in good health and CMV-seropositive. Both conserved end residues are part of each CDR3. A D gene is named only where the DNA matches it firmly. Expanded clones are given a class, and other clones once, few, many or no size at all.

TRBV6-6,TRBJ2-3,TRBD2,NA,TGTGCCAGCAAGCGGCTAGCGGGCACAGATACGCAGTATTTT,CASKRLAGTDTQYF
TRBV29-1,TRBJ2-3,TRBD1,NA,TGCAGCGTTCGGGACAGGGTGAATACAGATACGCAGTATTTT,CSVRDRVNTDTQYF
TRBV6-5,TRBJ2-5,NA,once,TGTGCCACCGGGAGACAGAAAAAAGAGACCCAGTACTTC,CATGRQKKETQYF
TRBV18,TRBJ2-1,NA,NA,TGTGCCAGCTCACTATCGGACTTGAGTGAGCAGTTCTTC,CASSLSDLSEQFF
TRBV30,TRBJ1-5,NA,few,TGTGCCTGGGGGGGGAGGGACAATCAGCCCCAGCATTTT,CAWGGRDNQPQHF
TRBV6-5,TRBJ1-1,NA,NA,TGTGCCAGCAGTTACACAGCTCTGAACACTGAAGCTTTCTTT,CASSYTALNTEAFF
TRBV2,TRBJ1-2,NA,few,TGTGCCAGCAGTGGGGGGACGGGGGGGGAGAGTGGCTACACCTTC,CASSGGTGGESGYTF
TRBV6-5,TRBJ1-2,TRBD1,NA,TGTGCCAGTAAGGACAGGGGGTCCGCTAACTATGGCTACACCTTC,CASKDRGSANYGYTF
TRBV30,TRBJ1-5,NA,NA,TGTGCCTGGAGTGTAAGCCAGACGGGGGGCAATCAGCCCCAGCATTTT,CAWSVSQTGGNQPQHF
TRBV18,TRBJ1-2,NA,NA,TGTGCCAGCTCACTCAGGGGCACGTCAACAGTGACTGCTTCGGATGGCTACACCTTC,CASSLRGTSTVTASDGYTF
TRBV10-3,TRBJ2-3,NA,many,TGTGCCATCAGTGAGCGGGCAGATACGCAGTATTTT,CAISERADTQYF
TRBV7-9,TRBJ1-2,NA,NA,TGTGCCAGCAGCTTAGGCAGGGTTTTCGGCTACACCTTC,CASSLGRVFGYTF
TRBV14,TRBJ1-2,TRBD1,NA,TGTGCCAGCAGCCAAATGTCCACAGGGGATGGCTACACCTTC,CASSQMSTGDGYTF
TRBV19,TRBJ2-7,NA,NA,TGTGCCAGTAGTGAGGCCAGCCTTACCTACGAGCAGTACTTC,CASSEASLTYEQYF
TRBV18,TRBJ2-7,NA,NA,TGTGCCAGCTCACCGAACCCGGCGGGACAGAGCGAGCAGTACTTC,CASSPNPAGQSEQYF
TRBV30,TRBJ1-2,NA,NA,TGTGCCTGGGGCATCGGGGGCTACACCTTC,CAWGIGGYTF
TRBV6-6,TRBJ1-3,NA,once,TGTGCCAGTGAGCTGCCTGGAAACACCATATATTTT,CASELPGNTIYF
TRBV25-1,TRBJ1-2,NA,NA,TGTGCCAGCAGTGATGACAGTAACTATGGCTACACCTTC,CASSDDSNYGYTF
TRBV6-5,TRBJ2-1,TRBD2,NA,TGTGCCAGCAGTAGTAGCGGGACTCCCTACAATGAGCAGTTCTTC,CASSSSGTPYNEQFF
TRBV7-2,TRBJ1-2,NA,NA,TGTGCCAGCAGCTTAGACAGCAATGGCTACACCTTC,CASSLDSNGYTF
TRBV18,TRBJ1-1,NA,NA,TGTGCCAGCTCAGCGGCACAGAACACTGAAGCTTTCTTT,CASSAAQNTEAFF
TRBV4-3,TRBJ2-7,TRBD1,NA,TGCGCCAGCAGCCAAGAAAGTCAGGGGGCCTACGAGCAGTACTTC,CASSQESQGAYEQYF
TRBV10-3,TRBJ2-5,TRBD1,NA,TGTGCCATCAGTGAAAGTAAGCAGGGGGTGAAGGAGACCCAGTACTTC,CAISESKQGVKETQYF
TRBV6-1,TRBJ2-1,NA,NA,TGTGCCAGCAGTGAATTTACCCTACAGGTTGGGGAGCAGTTCTTC,CASSEFTLQVGEQFF
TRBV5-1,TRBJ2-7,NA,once,TGCGCCAGCAGCTTCCCCCTTAGCCCGCGTTCCTACGAGCAGTACTTC,CASSFPLSPRSYEQYF
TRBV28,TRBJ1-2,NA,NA,TGTGCCAGCAGTCCCGGGAGCTATGGCTACACCTTC,CASSPGSYGYTF
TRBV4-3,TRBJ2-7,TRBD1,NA,TGCGCCAGCAGCCAAGTGGGGACAGGGAAATACGAGCAGTACTTC,CASSQVGTGKYEQYF
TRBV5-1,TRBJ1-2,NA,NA,TGCGCCAGCAGCAGCCTAGGGGATGACTACACCTTC,CASSSLGDDYTF
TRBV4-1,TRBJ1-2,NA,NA,TGCGCCAGCAGCCAAGATAGAGACAGTTACTACACCTTC,CASSQDRDSYYTF
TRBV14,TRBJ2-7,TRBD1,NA,TGTGCCAGCAGCCAAGGACAGGGGAGCGGAGAGCAGTACTTC,CASSQGQGSGEQYF
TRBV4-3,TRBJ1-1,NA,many,TGCGCCAGCAGCCAAGATAGGAAGGGGCCTGAAGCTTTCTTT,CASSQDRKGPEAFF
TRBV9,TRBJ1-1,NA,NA,TGTGCCAGCAGCTTATTTGTGACAGAGAACACTGAAGCTTTCTTT,CASSLFVTENTEAFF
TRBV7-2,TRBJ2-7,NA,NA,TGTGCCAGCAGCCCAGGTCGGCGGGCCATGGATTACGAGCAGTACTTC,CASSPGRRAMDYEQYF
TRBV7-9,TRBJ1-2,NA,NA,TGTTCCAGCAGCTCACCTGGGCAGGGCTATGGCTACACCTTC,CSSSSPGQGYGYTF
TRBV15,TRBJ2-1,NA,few,TGTGCCACCAGCAGAACAGGGCGGAATGAGCAGTTCTTC,CATSRTGRNEQFF
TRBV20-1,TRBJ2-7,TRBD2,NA,TGCAGAGCGGGACGGGCCTACGAGCAGTACTTC,CRAGRAYEQYF
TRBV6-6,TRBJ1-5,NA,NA,TGTGCCAGCAGCGTTAGCAATCAGCCCCAGCATTTT,CASSVSNQPQHF
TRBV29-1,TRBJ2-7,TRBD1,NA,TGCAGCGCCCCGGGACAGGGAACGGACGAGCAGTACTTC,CSAPGQGTDEQYF
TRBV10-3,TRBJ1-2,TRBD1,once,TGTGCCATCAGGCCCGGGACAGGGGATGGAGGCTACACCTTC,CAIRPGTGDGGYTF
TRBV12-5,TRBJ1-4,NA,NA,TGTGCTAGTGGTTTGGAAAAAGGGGGTGAAAAACTGTTTTTT,CASGLEKGGEKLFF
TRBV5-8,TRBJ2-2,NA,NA,TGTGCCAGCAGCTTGTTGGTCGGAGATCCCGGGGAGCTGTTTTTT,CASSLLVGDPGELFF
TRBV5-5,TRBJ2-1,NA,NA,TGTGCCAGCAGCTTGGCCATCGGGAGCTCCTACAATGAGCAGTTCTTC,CASSLAIGSSYNEQFF
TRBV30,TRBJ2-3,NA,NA,TGTGCCTGGAGTTCTGGCAAGACAGATACGCAGTATTTT,CAWSSGKTDTQYF
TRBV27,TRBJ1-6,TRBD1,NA,TGTGCCAGCAGTGACAGGGCTTCACCCCTCCACTTT,CASSDRASPLHF
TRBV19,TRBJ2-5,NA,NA,TGTGCCAGTAGTCTCGACTGGACTGGCCAAGAGACCCAGTACTTC,CASSLDWTGQETQYF
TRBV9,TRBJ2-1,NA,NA,TGTGCCAGCAGCGTAGCAGCGGGCGGGCAAAATGAGCAGTTCTTC,CASSVAAGGQNEQFF
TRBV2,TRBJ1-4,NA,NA,TGTGCCAGTGGCCCAGGGCTGGTAGAAAAACTGTTTTTT,CASGPGLVEKLFF
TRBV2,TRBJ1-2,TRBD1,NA,TGTGCCAGCAGTTATACCCAGGGGGTTGGCTATGGCTACACCTTC,CASSYTQGVGYGYTF
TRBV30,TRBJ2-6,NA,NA,TGTGCCTGGAGTGTCGGGATTGGGGCCAACGTCCTGACTTTC,CAWSVGIGANVLTF
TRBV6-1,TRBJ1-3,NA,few,TGTGCCAGTGAGGTGGTCTCTGGAAACACCATATATTTT,CASEVVSGNTIYF
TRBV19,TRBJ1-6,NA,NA,TGTGCCAGTAGAGCATCAAGGGGGAGTAATTCACCCCTCCACTTT,CASRASRGSNSPLHF
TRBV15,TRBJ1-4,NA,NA,TGTGCCACCAGCACCGACAGAGTCGGTGAAAAACTGTTTTTT,CATSTDRVGEKLFF
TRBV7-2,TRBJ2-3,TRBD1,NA,TGTGCCAGCAGCCCAGGGGGTAGTAGCCGGGCAGATACGCAGTATTTT,CASSPGGSSRADTQYF
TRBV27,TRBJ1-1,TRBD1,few,TGTGCCAGCAGTCACAGGGGGACTGAAGCTTTCTTT,CASSHRGTEAFF
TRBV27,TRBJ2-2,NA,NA,TGTGCCAGCAGTTCGGGTTGGGTCACCGGGGAGCTGTTTTTT,CASSSGWVTGELFF